This entry is about one T cell receptor (beta chain). What it binds is not known. This entry is derived from a study of graft-versus-host responses after intestinal transplantation. Study background: Recipients got multivisceral, liver-intestinal, or isolated intestinal transplants. All recipients were given anti-thymocyte globulin induction, and tacrolimus and steroids were then administered for about three years. Overall study findings and caveats: GvH clones surfaced in recipient marrow, some emerging earlier in ileum or blood. Researchers found peak circulating GvH clone levels linked to early post-transplant HvG declines.

Assay: immunoSEQ multiplex PCR; the TCRdb copy retains only in-frame clones and omits some. The table shows some 100,000 clones, with over 75% occurring only once. This TCR derives from a human donor who was the organ donor for an intestinal transplant. The sample here was unstimulated CD4+ T cells sorted from spleen or lymph node cells, taken before transplant.

The CDR3 here is CATSRSRPGAQYF. CDR3 coding DNA: TGTGCCACCAGCAGGTCCAGGCCAGGGGCGCAGTATTTT. The chain combines TRBV15 with TRBJ2-3, with a tentative D call TRBD1 (6 bases). From germline, CDR1 is LNHNV and CDR2 YYDKDF (reference sequence). Trimming took 3 bases from V and 10 from J, leaving 14 bases between them. The CDR3 has 13 residues.